Listed below are T cell receptor beta chains from one sample, sequenced in a study of T-cell memory formation after mild COVID-19. TCRdb passed the 5' RACE reads through MiXCR, listing each CDR3 protein once. Of around 310,000 distinct CDR3 sequences listed, over 11% are singletons. What was sequenced was PBMCs or a T cell subset sorted from them (not recorded which). These receptors originate from a man aged 18-30 years who had mild COVID-19 (a few samples of this study predate the infection). Cell type and time point are not known. Both conserved end residues are part of each CDR3. Each record gives: clone size, D gene, V gene, J gene, CDR3 protein, CDR3 DNA. The D gene is left open where the match is weak. Only some rows state a clone size, as once, few, many or a class for expanded clones.

abundance: few
d_gene: -
v_gene: TRBV20-1
j_gene: TRBJ2-7
CDR3aa: CSARSGVRNEQYF
CDR3nt: TGCAGTGCTAGATCAGGGGTGCGGAACGAGCAGTACTTC

abundance: -
d_gene: -
v_gene: TRBV12-3/TRBV12-4
j_gene: TRBJ2-3
CDR3aa: CASTLTLRYDTQYF
CDR3nt: TGTGCCAGCACCCTGACTTTGAGATACGATACGCAGTATTTT

abundance: many
d_gene: TRBD1
v_gene: TRBV4-3
j_gene: TRBJ2-5
CDR3aa: CASSWTGIGETQYF
CDR3nt: TGCGCCAGCAGTTGGACAGGGATAGGAGAGACCCAGTACTTC

abundance: -
d_gene: -
v_gene: TRBV4-3
j_gene: TRBJ2-2
CDR3aa: CASSHTEVRETGELFF
CDR3nt: TGCGCCAGCAGCCACACTGAAGTAAGGGAGACCGGGGAGCTGTTTTTT

abundance: -
d_gene: TRBD1
v_gene: TRBV28
j_gene: TRBJ1-2
CDR3aa: CASSSATNVRGRGYTF
CDR3nt: TGTGCCAGCAGTTCCGCTACTAACGTCAGGGGGCGAGGCTACACCTTC

abundance: few
d_gene: -
v_gene: TRBV6-5
j_gene: TRBJ1-4
CDR3aa: CASSYRTENEKLFF
CDR3nt: TGTGCCAGCAGTTACAGGACAGAAAATGAAAAACTGTTTTTT

abundance: many
d_gene: -
v_gene: TRBV4-3
j_gene: TRBJ2-3
CDR3aa: CASSQVAGAVDTQYF
CDR3nt: TGCGCCAGCAGCCAAGTGGCGGGGGCGGTAGATACGCAGTATTTT

abundance: -
d_gene: -
v_gene: TRBV6-2/TRBV6-3
j_gene: TRBJ1-5
CDR3aa: CASSYSRDGGQPQHF
CDR3nt: TGTGCCAGCAGTTACTCGAGGGACGGTGGTCAGCCCCAGCATTTT

abundance: -
d_gene: TRBD2
v_gene: TRBV7-8
j_gene: TRBJ2-2
CDR3aa: CASSPRVGGGTGELFF
CDR3nt: TGTGCCAGCAGCCCACGGGTGGGCGGGGGGACCGGGGAGCTGTTTTTT

abundance: many
d_gene: -
v_gene: TRBV11-2
j_gene: TRBJ1-2
CDR3aa: CASSPLVSGRGYGYTF
CDR3nt: TGTGCCAGCAGCCCCTTGGTGAGCGGGCGCGGTTATGGCTACACCTTC

abundance: -
d_gene: -
v_gene: TRBV7-2
j_gene: TRBJ2-7
CDR3aa: CASSLVGANEQYF
CDR3nt: TGTGCCAGCAGCTTAGTTGGGGCAAACGAGCAGTACTTC

abundance: -
d_gene: -
v_gene: TRBV3-1
j_gene: TRBJ2-7
CDR3aa: CASSQEGGLGYEQYF
CDR3nt: TGTGCCAGCAGCCAAGAAGGCGGACTCGGCTACGAGCAGTACTTC

abundance: many
d_gene: TRBD1
v_gene: TRBV7-9
j_gene: TRBJ1-2
CDR3aa: CASSQDRDSYGYTF
CDR3nt: TGTGCCAGCAGCCAAGACCGGGACAGCTATGGCTACACCTTC

abundance: few
d_gene: -
v_gene: TRBV11-2
j_gene: TRBJ2-3
CDR3aa: CASSIGPWAQDVYGDTQYF
CDR3nt: TGTGCCAGCAGCATCGGGCCCTGGGCTCAAGATGTCTATGGGGATACGCAGTATTTT

abundance: few
d_gene: TRBD2
v_gene: TRBV7-2
j_gene: TRBJ2-5
CDR3aa: CAGGTSVGETQYF
CDR3nt: TGTGCCGGCGGGACTAGTGTAGGGGAGACCCAGTACTTC

abundance: few
d_gene: TRBD1
v_gene: TRBV24-1
j_gene: TRBJ2-1
CDR3aa: CATSDPTGDYNEQFF
CDR3nt: TGTGCCACCAGTGATCCGACAGGGGACTACAATGAGCAGTTCTTC

abundance: -
d_gene: -
v_gene: TRBV18
j_gene: TRBJ2-3
CDR3aa: CASSPQVDTQYF
CDR3nt: TGTGCCAGCTCACCACAAGTGGATACGCAGTATTTT

abundance: once
d_gene: -
v_gene: TRBV27
j_gene: TRBJ1-1
CDR3aa: CASSYRPGQRTEAFF
CDR3nt: TGTGCCAGCAGTTATAGGCCGGGCCAGAGGACTGAAGCTTTCTTT

abundance: -
d_gene: TRBD1
v_gene: TRBV11-2
j_gene: TRBJ2-1
CDR3aa: CASSFNRGYNEQFF
CDR3nt: TGTGCCAGCAGCTTTAACAGGGGATACAATGAGCAGTTCTTC

abundance: few
d_gene: -
v_gene: TRBV20-1
j_gene: TRBJ2-3
CDR3aa: CSARDQYLRTDTQYF
CDR3nt: TGCAGTGCTAGAGATCAATACCTTCGCACAGATACGCAGTATTTT

abundance: few
d_gene: -
v_gene: TRBV7-2
j_gene: TRBJ2-3
CDR3aa: CACRPGPYPDTQYF
CDR3nt: TGTGCCTGTCGCCCCGGCCCTTACCCAGATACGCAGTATTTT

abundance: few
d_gene: -
v_gene: TRBV6-6
j_gene: TRBJ1-2
CDR3aa: CASSQNGKGGYTF
CDR3nt: TGTGCCAGCAGCCAAAATGGCAAAGGTGGCTACACCTTC

abundance: many
d_gene: -
v_gene: TRBV19
j_gene: TRBJ2-7
CDR3aa: CASSIDRRTDRYF
CDR3nt: TGTGCCAGTAGTATAGATCGACGGACTGACAGGTACTTC

abundance: few
d_gene: TRBD1
v_gene: TRBV29-1
j_gene: TRBJ1-2
CDR3aa: CSVQGGPRYGYTF
CDR3nt: TGCAGCGTGCAGGGGGGCCCGCGTTATGGCTACACCTTC

abundance: few
d_gene: -
v_gene: TRBV9
j_gene: TRBJ1-3
CDR3aa: CASSVAGDTGNTIYF
CDR3nt: TGTGCCAGCAGCGTAGCCGGGGACACTGGAAACACCATATATTTT

abundance: -
d_gene: -
v_gene: TRBV5-1
j_gene: TRBJ1-5
CDR3aa: CASSLQQGGQPQHF
CDR3nt: TGCGCCAGCAGCTTGCAGCAGGGCGGTCAGCCCCAGCATTTT

abundance: -
d_gene: TRBD1
v_gene: TRBV4-1
j_gene: TRBJ1-1
CDR3aa: CASSQDLLRDRGTEAFF
CDR3nt: TGCGCCAGCAGCCAAGATCTCCTCCGGGACAGGGGGACTGAAGCTTTCTTT

abundance: -
d_gene: TRBD2
v_gene: TRBV29-1
j_gene: TRBJ2-3
CDR3aa: CSVESSGVSDTQYF
CDR3nt: TGCAGCGTTGAATCTAGCGGGGTCTCAGATACGCAGTATTTT

abundance: -
d_gene: -
v_gene: TRBV28
j_gene: TRBJ2-4
CDR3aa: CASSPLAWAKNIQYF
CDR3nt: TGTGCCAGCTCTCCTCTGGCATGGGCCAAAAACATTCAGTACTTC

abundance: -
d_gene: -
v_gene: TRBV12-3/TRBV12-4
j_gene: TRBJ1-1
CDR3aa: CASSSPRENTEAFF
CDR3nt: TGTGCCAGCAGTTCCCCCAGGGAGAACACTGAAGCTTTCTTT